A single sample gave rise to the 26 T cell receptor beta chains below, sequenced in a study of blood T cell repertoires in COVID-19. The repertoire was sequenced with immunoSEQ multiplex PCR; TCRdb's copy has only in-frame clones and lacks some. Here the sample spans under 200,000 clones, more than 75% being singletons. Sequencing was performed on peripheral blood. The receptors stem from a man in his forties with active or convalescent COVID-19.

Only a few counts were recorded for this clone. DNA for the CDR3: TGTGCCAGCAGCCCACAGGGGGCCCCCCTATCCGGGGAGCTGTTTTTT. Protein: CASSPQGAPLSGELFF. The chain couples TRBV7-3 to TRBJ2-2, with 9 positions matching TRBD1. This CDR3 is built from 16 residues. Germline CDR1 SGHTA, CDR2 FQGTGA. Trimming cost V 5 bases and J 6 bases; bases outside gene matches: 10.

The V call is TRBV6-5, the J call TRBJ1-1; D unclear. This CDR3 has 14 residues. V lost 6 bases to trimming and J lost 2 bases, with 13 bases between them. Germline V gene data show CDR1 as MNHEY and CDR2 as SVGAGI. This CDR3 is CASRPTLANTEAFF. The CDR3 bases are TGTGCCAGCAGGCCCACCCTGGCCAACACTGAAGCTTTCTTT.

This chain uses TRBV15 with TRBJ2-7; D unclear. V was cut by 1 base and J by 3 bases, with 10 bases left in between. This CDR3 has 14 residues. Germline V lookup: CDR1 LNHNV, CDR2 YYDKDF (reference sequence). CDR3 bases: TGTGCCACCAGCAGAGGCTTCCAGTTCTACGAGCAGTACTTC. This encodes CATSRGFQFYEQYF.

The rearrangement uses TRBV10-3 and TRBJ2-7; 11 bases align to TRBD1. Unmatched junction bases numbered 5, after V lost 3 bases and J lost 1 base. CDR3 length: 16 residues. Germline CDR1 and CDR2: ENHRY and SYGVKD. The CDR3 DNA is TGTGCCATCAGTGATCCAGGGACAGGGGGGTCCTACGAGCAGTACTTC. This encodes CAISDPGTGGSYEQYF.

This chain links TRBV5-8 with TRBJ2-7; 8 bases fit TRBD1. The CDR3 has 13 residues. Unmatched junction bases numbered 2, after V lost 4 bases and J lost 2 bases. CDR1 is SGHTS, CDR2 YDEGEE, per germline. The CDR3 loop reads CASSRTGPYEQYF. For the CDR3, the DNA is TGTGCCAGCAGCCGGACAGGGCCCTACGAGCAGTACTTC.

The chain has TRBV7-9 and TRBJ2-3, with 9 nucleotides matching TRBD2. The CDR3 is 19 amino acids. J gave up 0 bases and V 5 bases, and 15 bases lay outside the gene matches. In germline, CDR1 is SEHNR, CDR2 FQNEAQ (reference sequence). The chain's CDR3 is CASSPRGAASGASTDTQYF. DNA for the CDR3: TGTGCCAGCAGCCCCCGGGGAGCGGCTAGCGGGGCTAGCACAGATACGCAGTATTTT.

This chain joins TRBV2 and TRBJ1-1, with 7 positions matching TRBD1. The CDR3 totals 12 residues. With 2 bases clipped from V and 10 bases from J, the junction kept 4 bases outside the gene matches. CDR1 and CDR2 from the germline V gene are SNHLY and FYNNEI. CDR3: CASSERQGGAFF. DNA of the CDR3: TGTGCCAGCAGTGAACGGCAGGGGGGAGCTTTCTTT.

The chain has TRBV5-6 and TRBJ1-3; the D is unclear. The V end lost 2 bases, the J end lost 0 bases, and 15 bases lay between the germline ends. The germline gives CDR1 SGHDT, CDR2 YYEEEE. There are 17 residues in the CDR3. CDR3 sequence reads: CASSFQTGVSSGNTIYF. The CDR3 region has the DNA TGTGCCAGCAGCTTTCAGACGGGTGTGAGCTCTGGAAACACCATATATTTT.

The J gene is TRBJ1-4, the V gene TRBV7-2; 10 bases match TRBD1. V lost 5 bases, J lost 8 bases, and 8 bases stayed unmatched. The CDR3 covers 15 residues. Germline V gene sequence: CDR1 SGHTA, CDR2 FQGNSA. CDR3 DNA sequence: TGTGCCAGCAGCCTAGACAGGGGGCATCGGGAAAAACTGTTTTTT. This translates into CASSLDRGHREKLFF.

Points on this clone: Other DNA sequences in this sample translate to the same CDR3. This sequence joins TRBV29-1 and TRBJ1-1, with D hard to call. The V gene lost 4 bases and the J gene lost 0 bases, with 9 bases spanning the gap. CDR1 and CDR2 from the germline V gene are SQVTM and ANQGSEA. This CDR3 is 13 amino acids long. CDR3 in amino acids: CSVGQGVNTEAFF. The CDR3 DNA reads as TGCAGCGTTGGTCAAGGAGTGAACACTGAAGCTTTCTTT.

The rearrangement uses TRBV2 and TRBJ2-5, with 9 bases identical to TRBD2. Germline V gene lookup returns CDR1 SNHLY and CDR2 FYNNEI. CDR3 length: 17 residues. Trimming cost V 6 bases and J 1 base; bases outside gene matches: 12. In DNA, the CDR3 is TGTGCCAGCAGACTTCGAGCAGCGGGGGGTGTCCAAGAGACCCAGTACTTC. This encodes CASRLRAAGGVQETQYF.

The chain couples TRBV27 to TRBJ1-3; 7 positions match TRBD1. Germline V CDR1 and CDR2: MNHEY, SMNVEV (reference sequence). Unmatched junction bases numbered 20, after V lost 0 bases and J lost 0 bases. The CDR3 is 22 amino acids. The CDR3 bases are TGTGCCAGCAGTTTATCCCTAACAAGAGGGGGCGATGGGAGACTCTCTGGAAACACCATATATTTT. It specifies CASSLSLTRGGDGRLSGNTIYF.

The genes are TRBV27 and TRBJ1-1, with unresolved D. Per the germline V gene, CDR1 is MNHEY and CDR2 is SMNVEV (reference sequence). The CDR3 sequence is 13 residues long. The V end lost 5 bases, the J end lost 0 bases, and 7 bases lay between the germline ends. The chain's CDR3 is CASSETVNTEAFF. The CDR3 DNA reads TGTGCCAGCAGTGAGACTGTGAACACTGAAGCTTTCTTT.

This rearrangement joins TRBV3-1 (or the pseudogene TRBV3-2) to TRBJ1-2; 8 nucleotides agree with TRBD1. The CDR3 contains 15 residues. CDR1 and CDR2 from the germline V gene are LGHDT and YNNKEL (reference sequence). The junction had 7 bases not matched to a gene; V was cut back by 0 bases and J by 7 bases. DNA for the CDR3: TGTGCCAGCAGCCAAGAAGGACAGGGACTAAGTGGCTACACCTTC. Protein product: CASSQEGQGLSGYTF.

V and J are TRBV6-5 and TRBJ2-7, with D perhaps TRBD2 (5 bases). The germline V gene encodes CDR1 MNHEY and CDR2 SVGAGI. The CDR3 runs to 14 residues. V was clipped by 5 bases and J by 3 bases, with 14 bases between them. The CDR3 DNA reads TGTGCCAGCAGTCCCGGACTCTTTGACTACGAGCAGTACTTC. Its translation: CASSPGLFDYEQYF.

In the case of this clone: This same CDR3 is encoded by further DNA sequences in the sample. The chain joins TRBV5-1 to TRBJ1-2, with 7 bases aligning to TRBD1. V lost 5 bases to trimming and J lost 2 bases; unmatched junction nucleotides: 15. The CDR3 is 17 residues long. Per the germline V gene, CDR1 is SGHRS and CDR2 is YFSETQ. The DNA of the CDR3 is TGCGCCAGCAGTCCGGGTTGGACAGGATCATCCAACTATGGCTACACCTTC. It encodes CASSPGWTGSSNYGYTF.

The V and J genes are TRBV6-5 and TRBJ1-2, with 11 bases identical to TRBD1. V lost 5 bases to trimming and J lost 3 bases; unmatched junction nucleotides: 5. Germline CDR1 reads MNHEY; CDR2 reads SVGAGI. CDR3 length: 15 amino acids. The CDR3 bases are TGTGCCAGCAGTCGCCGGACAGGGGGCTACTATGGCTACACCTTC. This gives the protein CASSRRTGGYYGYTF.

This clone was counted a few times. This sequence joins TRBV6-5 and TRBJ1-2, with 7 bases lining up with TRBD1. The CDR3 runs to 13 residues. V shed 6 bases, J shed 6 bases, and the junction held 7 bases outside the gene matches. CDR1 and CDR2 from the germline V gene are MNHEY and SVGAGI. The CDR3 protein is CASSRDSLNGYTF. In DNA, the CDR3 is TGTGCCAGCAGCCGGGACAGCTTGAATGGCTACACCTTC.

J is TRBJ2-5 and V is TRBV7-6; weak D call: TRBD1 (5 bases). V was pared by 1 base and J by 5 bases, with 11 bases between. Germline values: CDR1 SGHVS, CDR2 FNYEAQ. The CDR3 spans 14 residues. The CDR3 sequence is CASSLEGFPETQYF. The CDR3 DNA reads TGTGCCAGCAGCTTAGAGGGGTTTCCGGAGACCCAGTACTTC. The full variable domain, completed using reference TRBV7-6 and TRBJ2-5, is GAGVSQSPRYKVTKRGQDVALRCDPISGHVSLYWYRQALGQGPEFLTYFNYEAQQDKSGLPNDRFSAERPEGSISTLTIQRTEQRDSAMYRCASSLEGFPETQYFGPGTRLLVL.

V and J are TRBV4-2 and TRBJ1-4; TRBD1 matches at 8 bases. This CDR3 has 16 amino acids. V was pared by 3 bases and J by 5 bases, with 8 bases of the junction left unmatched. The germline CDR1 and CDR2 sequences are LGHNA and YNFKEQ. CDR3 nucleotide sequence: TGTGCCAGCAGCCATGATCGACAGGGGAGGAATGAAAAACTGTTTTTT. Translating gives CASSHDRQGRNEKLFF.

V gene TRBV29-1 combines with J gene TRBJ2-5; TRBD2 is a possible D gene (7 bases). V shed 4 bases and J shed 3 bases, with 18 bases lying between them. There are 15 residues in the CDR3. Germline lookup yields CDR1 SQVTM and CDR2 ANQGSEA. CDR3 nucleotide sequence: TGCAGCGTTGGGGGGGGGCTCCTCCCCGAAGAGACCCAGTACTTC. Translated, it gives CSVGGGLLPEETQYF.

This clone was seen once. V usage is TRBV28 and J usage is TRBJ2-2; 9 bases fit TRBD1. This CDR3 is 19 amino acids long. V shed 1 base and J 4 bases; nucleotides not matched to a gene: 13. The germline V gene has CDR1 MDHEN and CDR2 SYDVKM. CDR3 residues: CASSLFPPTGGEVTGELFF. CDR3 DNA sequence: TGTGCCAGCAGTTTATTTCCACCTACAGGGGGCGAGGTCACCGGGGAGCTGTTTTTT.

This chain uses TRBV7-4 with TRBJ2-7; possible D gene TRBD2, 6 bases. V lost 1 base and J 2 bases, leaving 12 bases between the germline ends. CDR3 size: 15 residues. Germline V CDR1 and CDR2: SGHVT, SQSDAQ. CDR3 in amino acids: CASSLEEGSPYEQYF. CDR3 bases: TGTGCCAGCAGCTTAGAGGAGGGCTCCCCCTACGAGCAGTACTTC. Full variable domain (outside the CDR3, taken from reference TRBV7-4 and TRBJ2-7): GAGVSQSPRYKVAKRGRDVALRCDSISGHVTLYWYRQTLGQGSEVLTYSQSDAQRDKSGRPSGRFSAERPERSVSTLKIQRTEQGDSAVYLCASSLEEGSPYEQYFGPGTRLTVT.

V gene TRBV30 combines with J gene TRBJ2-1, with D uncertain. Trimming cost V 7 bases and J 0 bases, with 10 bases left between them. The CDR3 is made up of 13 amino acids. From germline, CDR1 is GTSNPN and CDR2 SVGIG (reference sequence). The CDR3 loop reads CASTPSSYNEQFF. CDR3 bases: TGTGCCTCGACACCGAGCTCCTACAATGAGCAGTTCTTC.

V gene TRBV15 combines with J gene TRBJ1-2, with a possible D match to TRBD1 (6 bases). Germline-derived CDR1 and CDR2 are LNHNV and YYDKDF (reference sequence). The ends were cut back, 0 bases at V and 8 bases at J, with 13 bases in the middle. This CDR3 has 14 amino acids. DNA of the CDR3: TGTGCCACCAGCAGAGATCAGGGGCGAGGGGGCTACACCTTC. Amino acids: CATSRDQGRGGYTF.

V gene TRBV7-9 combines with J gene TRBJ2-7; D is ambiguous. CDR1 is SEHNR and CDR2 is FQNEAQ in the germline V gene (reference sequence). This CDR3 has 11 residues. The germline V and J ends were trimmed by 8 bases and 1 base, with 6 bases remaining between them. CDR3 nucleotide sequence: TGTGCCAGCGGCGGATCCTACGAGCAGTACTTC. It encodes CASGGSYEQYF.